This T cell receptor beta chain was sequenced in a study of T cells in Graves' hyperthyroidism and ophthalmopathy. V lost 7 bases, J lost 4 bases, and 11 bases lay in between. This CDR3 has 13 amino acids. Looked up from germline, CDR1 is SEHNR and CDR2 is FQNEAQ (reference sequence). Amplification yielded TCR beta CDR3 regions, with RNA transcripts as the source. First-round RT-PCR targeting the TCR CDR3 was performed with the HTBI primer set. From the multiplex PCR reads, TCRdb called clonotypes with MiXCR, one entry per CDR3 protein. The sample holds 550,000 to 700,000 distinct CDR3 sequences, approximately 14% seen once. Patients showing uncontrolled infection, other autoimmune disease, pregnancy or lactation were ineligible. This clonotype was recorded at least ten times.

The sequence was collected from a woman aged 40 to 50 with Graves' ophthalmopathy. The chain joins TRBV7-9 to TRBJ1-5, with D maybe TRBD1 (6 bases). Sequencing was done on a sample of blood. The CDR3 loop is CASTIQGNQPQHF. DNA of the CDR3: TGTGCCAGCACCATACAGGGTAATCAGCCCCAGCATTTT.